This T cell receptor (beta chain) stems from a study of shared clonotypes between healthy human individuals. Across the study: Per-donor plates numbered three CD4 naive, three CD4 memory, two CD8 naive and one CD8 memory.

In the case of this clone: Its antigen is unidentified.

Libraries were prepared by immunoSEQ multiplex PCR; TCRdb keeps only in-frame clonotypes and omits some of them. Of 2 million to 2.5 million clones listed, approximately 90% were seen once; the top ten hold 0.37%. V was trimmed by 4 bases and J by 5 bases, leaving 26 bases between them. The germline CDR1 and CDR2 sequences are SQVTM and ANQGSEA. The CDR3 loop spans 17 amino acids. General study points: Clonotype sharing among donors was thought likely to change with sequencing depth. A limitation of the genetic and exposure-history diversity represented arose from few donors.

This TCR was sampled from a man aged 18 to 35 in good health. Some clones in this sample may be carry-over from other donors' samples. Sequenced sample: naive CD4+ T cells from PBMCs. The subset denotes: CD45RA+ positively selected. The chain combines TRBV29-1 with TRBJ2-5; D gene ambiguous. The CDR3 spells CSVVGVATQRARETQYF. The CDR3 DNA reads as TGCAGCGTTGTCGGTGTGGCTACCCAACGTGCTAGGGAGACCCAGTACTTC.